The following is a T cell receptor (beta chain) sequence with its context. Antigen unknown. The data originate from a study of vaccination effects on CD4 cells after COVID-19. Study-wide results and caveats: Mainly new clones induced by vaccination were found among post-vaccine spike-reactive clones in convalescents.

Trimming took 5 bases from V and 4 from J; bases not matched to a gene: 5. The length of the CDR3 is 15 residues. Germline V lookup: CDR1 SGHTA, CDR2 FQGNSA. Sequencing used immunoSEQ multiplex PCR; TCRdb keeps in-frame clones, though not all of them. Found here are around 50,000 clones, 65% to 75% of them singletons; the top ten hold roughly 5.2%. The authors isolated CD4+ T cells after about eleven days of culture. Infection with SARS-CoV-2 occurred in the person between March and December 2020, and PCR confirmed it. All participants had two doses of either the BNT162b2 or mRNA-1273 vaccine. A half-medium replacement with IL-2 medium was carried out on days 3 and 7.

Sequences were derived from CD4+ T cells from PBMCs cultured without peptide, sampled after COVID-19 vaccination. This receptor was taken from a human donor who had a prior SARS-CoV-2 infection. This chain joins TRBV7-2 and TRBJ2-1; 10 bases match TRBD2. The CDR3 sequence is CASSISGGVYNEQFF. CDR3 sequence (DNA): TGTGCCAGCAGCATCAGCGGGGGGGTTTACAATGAGCAGTTCTTC.